Below are 19 T cell receptor beta chains sequenced from a single sample in a study of early T cells in non-severe SARS-CoV-2 infection. A single record per CDR3 protein comes from TCRdb applying MiXCR to the 5' RACE reads. The table records 80,000 to 95,000 distinct CDR3 sequences, 14% of them present only once. The sequencing input was whole blood. Source of these receptors: an adult who was a healthcare worker with PCR-confirmed SARS-CoV-2 infection or an uninfected control (not recorded which).

The V gene is TRBV12-3 or TRBV12-4, the J gene TRBJ2-2, with TRBD1 as a possible D gene (6 bases). The ends were cut back, 8 bases at V and 4 bases at J, with 8 bases in the middle. The CDR3 sequence is 12 residues long. CDR3 coding DNA: TGTGCCAGCGCCAGGGGCACCGGGGAGCTGTTTTTT. This sequence encodes CASARGTGELFF.

The V and J genes are TRBV7-3 and TRBJ2-1; 10 nucleotides agree with TRBD2. Germline lookup yields CDR1 SGHTA and CDR2 FQGTGA. V gave up 5 bases and J gave up 8 bases; unmatched junction bases: 9. This CDR3 has 15 amino acids. The CDR3 spells CASSPERGGVHEQFF. CDR3 bases: TGTGCCAGCAGCCCCGAGCGGGGGGGTGTTCATGAGCAGTTCTTC. The full variable domain, rest sourced from reference TRBV7-3 and TRBJ2-1, is GAGVSQTPSNKVTEKGKYVELRCDPISGHTALYWYRQSLGQGPEFLIYFQGTGAADDSGLPNDRFFAVRPEGSVSTLKIQRTERGDSAVYLCASSPERGGVHEQFFGPGTRLTVL.

With regard to this clonotype: Mismatch with germline at one junction end may stem from a read error. V usage is TRBV7-8 and J usage is TRBJ2-7, with D maybe TRBD2 (6 bases). The germline CDR1 and CDR2 sequences are SGHVS and FQNEAQ. The CDR3 is 11 residues long. The CDR3 bases are TGTGCCAGCAGCTTAGATGCGGGGAAGCACTTC. This encodes CASSLDAGKHF.

The rearrangement uses TRBV11-2 and TRBJ2-3, with D possibly matching TRBD1 (8 bases). Between the trimmed V and J ends, which lost 5 bases and 5 bases, there was a span of 14 bases. Germline V gene sequence: CDR1 SGHAT, CDR2 FQNNGV. This CDR3 region has 14 residues. The CDR3 DNA follows: TGTGCCAGCAGCGGTACAGGGGGGGGAGATACGCAGTATTTT. Its translation is CASSGTGGGDTQYF.

This clonotype has a count of ten or more. The chain recombines TRBV19 with TRBJ1-2, with unresolved D. The CDR3 has 16 amino acids. Trimming removed 11 bases from V and 6 bases from J, with 28 bases in between. CDR1 is LNHDA, CDR2 SQIVND, per germline (reference sequence). CDR3 coding DNA: TGTGCCTCAAAAAGGGCAGTCTCCCCCAATTCTCATGGCTACACCTTC. Translated, it gives CASKRAVSPNSHGYTF.

V usage is TRBV6-2 or TRBV6-3 and J usage is TRBJ1-2, with TRBD1 matching 7 bases. Per the germline V gene, CDR1 is MNHEY and CDR2 is SVGEGT. This CDR3 has 15 amino acids. The junction had 10 bases not matched to a gene; V was cut back by 6 bases and J by 3 bases. In DNA form, the CDR3 reads TGTGCCAGCAGAAGGGGGGACAGACTCTACTATGGCTACACCTTC. Translated, it gives CASRRGDRLYYGYTF.

The chain recombines TRBV5-1 with TRBJ2-1; D call uncertain. CDR3 length: 15 residues. Looked up from germline, CDR1 is SGHRS and CDR2 is YFSETQ. V shed 3 bases and J shed 0 bases, with 10 bases lying between them. In DNA form, the CDR3 reads TGCGCCAGCAGCTCAACAGATAGCTCCTACAATGAGCAGTTCTTC. Translating gives CASSSTDSSYNEQFF.

This chain uses TRBV27 with TRBJ1-6; TRBD1 aligns across 9 bases. Germline loops: CDR1 MNHEY, CDR2 SMNVEV (reference sequence). There are 14 residues in the CDR3. The J segment lost 12 bases and the V segment lost 2 bases, leaving 5 bases of the junction unmatched. The CDR3 here is CASSLRDRERPLHF. The DNA for the CDR3 is TGTGCCAGCAGTTTACGGGACAGGGAGAGACCCCTCCACTTT.

The sample holds a few counts of this clonotype. V usage is TRBV13 and J usage is TRBJ2-7; no reliable D call. Trimming took 0 bases from V and 1 from J, leaving 7 bases between them. There are 14 residues in the CDR3. The germline CDR1 and CDR2 sequences are PRHDT and FYEKMQ (reference sequence). The CDR3 sequence is CASSLGGPSYEQYF. The CDR3 DNA reads as TGTGCCAGCAGCTTAGGGGGCCCGTCCTACGAGCAGTACTTC.

This clonotype came up many times. The gene calls are TRBV30 and TRBJ2-5, with D perhaps matching TRBD1 or TRBD2 (6 bases each). The CDR3 covers 14 residues. V was clipped by 1 base and J by 5 bases, with 14 bases between them. Germline V CDR1 and CDR2: GTSNPN, SVGIG (reference sequence). The CDR3 bases are TGTGCCTGGAGTGCGTGGGGGGCGGAGGAGACCCAGTACTTC. Its translation: CAWSAWGAEETQYF.

The V and J genes are TRBV28 and TRBJ1-6, with D possibly matching TRBD1 (6 bases). The CDR3 loop spans 12 amino acids. V was shortened by 10 bases and J by 10 bases, with 14 bases between the two germline ends. Germline V gives CDR1 MDHEN, CDR2 SYDVKM. Here the CDR3 reads CATLPGQSPLHF. The CDR3 DNA sequence: TGTGCCACCCTACCGGGACAATCACCCCTCCACTTT.

This clonotype was counted between two and nine times. The rearrangement uses TRBV6-1 and TRBJ1-2; maybe TRBD1 (6 bases). CDR3 size: 17 residues. CDR1 MNHNS and CDR2 SASEGT come from the germline V gene. V lost 6 bases to trimming and J lost 4 bases, with 24 bases between them. CDR3 in DNA: TGTGCCAGCAGCAAACCCCTTACAGGGACAATGAGCTATGGCTACACCTTC. It encodes CASSKPLTGTMSYGYTF.

This chain links TRBV20-1 with TRBJ2-7, with 9 bases fitting TRBD1. Germline loops: CDR1 DFQATT, CDR2 SNEGSKA (reference sequence). This CDR3 contains 14 residues. J was trimmed by 3 bases and V by 5 bases; bases with no gene match: 8. DNA for the CDR3: TGCAGTGCTCGTAACCGACAGGGGGTCTACGAGCAGTACTTC. It specifies CSARNRQGVYEQYF.

This clonotype showed up just a few times. The CDR3 bases are TGTGCCAGCAGTTTAAGCAGTGAAGCTTTCTTT. Translation gives CASSLSSEAFF. The chain joins TRBV28 to TRBJ1-1; D unclear. The CDR3 has 11 amino acids. Germline values: CDR1 MDHEN, CDR2 SYDVKM. The V end was cut by 2 bases, the J end by 7 bases, with 5 bases between.

This clonotype was picked up a small number of times. The chain employs TRBV29-1 and TRBJ2-1, with D perhaps matching TRBD2 (6 bases). V lost 5 bases, J lost 3 bases, and 11 bases lay in between. Germline V gene sequence: CDR1 SQVTM, CDR2 ANQGSEA. The CDR3 loop spans 13 amino acids. The CDR3 nucleotides read TGCAGCGTTAAGGAGGGATACTACAATGAGCAGTTCTTC. Translating it yields CSVKEGYYNEQFF.

This clonotype occurred once. The J gene is TRBJ1-1, the V gene TRBV20-1; D might be TRBD1 (5 bases). The CDR3 consists of 13 residues. CDR1 is DFQATT, CDR2 SNEGSKA, per germline (reference sequence). Trimming removed 3 bases from V and 1 base from J, with 9 bases in between. CDR3 loop: CSASRQTNTEAFF. The CDR3, as DNA: TGCAGTGCTAGCCGACAGACGAACACTGAAGCTTTCTTT.

The chain couples TRBV7-2 to TRBJ2-5; 11 bases align to TRBD2. Germline CDR1 reads SGHTA; CDR2 reads FQGNSA. Germline trimming cut 1 base from V and 6 bases from J; bases unmatched to any gene: 7. The CDR3 has 16 residues. As DNA, the CDR3 is TGTGCCAGCAGCTTAGTCTTAGCGGGGGGGCTAAAGACCCAGTACTTC. This encodes CASSLVLAGGLKTQYF.

The genes are TRBV6-6 and TRBJ2-2; D might be TRBD1 (6 bases). The germline V gene encodes CDR1 MNHNY and CDR2 SVGAGI (reference sequence). Trimming shortened V by 6 bases and J by 6 bases, and 11 bases separated the two germline ends. The CDR3 is 13 residues long. For the CDR3, the DNA is TGTGCCAGCAGACAGGGACGAGCCGGGGAGCTGTTTTTT. This translates into CASRQGRAGELFF.

This clonotype appeared many times. The chain recombines TRBV7-9 with TRBJ1-1; D ambiguous. The CDR3 has 13 residues. Germline V gene sequence: CDR1 SEHNR, CDR2 FQNEAQ (reference sequence). V was clipped by 5 bases and J by 3 bases, with 10 bases between them. CDR3 nucleotides: TGTGCCAGCAGCGGGAGGACGTACACTGAAGCTTTCTTT. Its protein is CASSGRTYTEAFF.